Below are 2 T cell receptor beta chains sequenced from a single sample in a study of blood T cell repertoires in COVID-19 (dated by TCRdb to the early 2020s). The library was built by means of the immunoSEQ multiplex PCR assay. TCRdb re-hosts the immuneACCESS table, in-frame sequences only. Its copies lack some clones; in the studies checked, an unresolved V gene accounts for under half of them, and the cause for the rest is not known. For this sample the table gives 300,000 to 350,000 clones, of which roughly 90% were detected only once. The top ten clonotypes cover about 4% of the sample. The sample comprised PBMCs or T cells enriched from blood (not recorded which). The receptors shown here come from a woman in her 30s who had been exposed to COVID-19.

The CDR3 region is CASSRMGAAGQPQHF. As DNA, the CDR3 is TGCGCCAGCAGCCGGATGGGGGCTGCTGGTCAGCCCCAGCATTTT. The chain links TRBV4-1 to TRBJ1-5, with D possibly matching TRBD1 (6 bases). The CDR3 has 15 residues. Germline V lookup: CDR1 MGHRA, CDR2 YSYEKL. Trimming shortened V by 4 bases and J by 6 bases, and 16 bases separated the two germline ends.

The CDR3 here is CASSLRLAGASFEQYF. CDR3 coding DNA: TGTGCCAGCAGCTTAAGACTAGCGGGGGCCTCTTTCGAGCAGTACTTC. The chain uses TRBV5-5 and TRBJ2-7, with 12 bases lining up with TRBD2. This CDR3 is 16 amino acids long. The V gene's germline CDR1 is SGHKS and CDR2 YYEKEE (reference sequence). After removal of 2 bases from V and 6 bases from J, the junction contained 9 bases not matched to a gene.